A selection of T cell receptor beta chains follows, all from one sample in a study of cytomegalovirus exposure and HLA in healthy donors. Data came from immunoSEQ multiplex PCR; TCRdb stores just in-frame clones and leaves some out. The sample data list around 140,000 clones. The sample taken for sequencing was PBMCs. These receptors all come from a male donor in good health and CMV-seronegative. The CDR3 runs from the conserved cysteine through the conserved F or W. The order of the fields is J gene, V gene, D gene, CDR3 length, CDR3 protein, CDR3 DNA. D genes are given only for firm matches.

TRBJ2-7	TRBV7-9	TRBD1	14	CASSPDRPSDEQYF	TGTGCCAGCAGCCCGGACAGGCCGTCCGACGAGCAGTACTTC
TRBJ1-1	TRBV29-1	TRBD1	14	CSGGQGGLNTEAFF	TGCAGCGGTGGACAGGGGGGTCTGAACACTGAAGCTTTCTTT
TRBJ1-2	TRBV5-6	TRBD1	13	CASSLWTGGGYTF	TGTGCCAGCAGCCTTTGGACAGGGGGAGGCTACACCTTC
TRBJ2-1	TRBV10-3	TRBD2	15	CAISESGRGGYEQFF	TGTGCCATCAGTGAGTCTGGGCGGGGGGGGTATGAGCAGTTCTTC
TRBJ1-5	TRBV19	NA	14	CASRYRDFDQPQHF	TGTGCCAGTCGTTACCGGGACTTCGATCAGCCCCAGCATTTT
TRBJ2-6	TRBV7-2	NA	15	CASSPQGRGANVLTF	TGTGCCAGCAGCCCCCAGGGGCGAGGGGCCAACGTCCTGACTTTC
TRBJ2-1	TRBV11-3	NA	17	CASSSTKMARSYNEQFF	TGTGCCAGCAGCTCAACGAAGATGGCTCGCTCCTACAATGAGCAGTTCTTC
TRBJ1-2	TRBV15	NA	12	CATSRAGLGYTF	TGTGCCACCAGCAGAGCGGGGTTGGGCTACACCTTC
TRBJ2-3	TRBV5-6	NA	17	CASSLSLSSVETDTQYF	TGTGCCAGCAGCTTGTCCCTGTCTAGCGTGGAGACAGATACGCAGTATTTT
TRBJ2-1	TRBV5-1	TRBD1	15	CASSFSGTVDNEQFF	TGCGCCAGCAGCTTCTCCGGGACAGTAGACAATGAGCAGTTCTTC
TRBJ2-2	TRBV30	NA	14	CAWTRLKVPGELFF	TGTGCCTGGACTAGACTAAAGGTCCCCGGGGAGCTGTTTTTT
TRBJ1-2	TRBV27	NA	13	CASSSRDLGGYTF	TGTGCCAGCAGTTCCAGGGATTTGGGTGGCTACACCTTC
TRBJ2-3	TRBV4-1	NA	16	CASSQLVGGRTDTQYF	TGCGCCAGCAGCCAATTAGTGGGGGGGCGGACAGATACGCAGTATTTT
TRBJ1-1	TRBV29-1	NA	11	CSVSKDIQAFF	TGCAGCGTTTCAAAGGACATTCAAGCTTTCTTT